Listed below are T cell receptor beta chains from one sample, sequenced in a study of beta chain features in type 1 diabetes. The assay was immunoSEQ multiplex PCR, and TCRdb's table has in-frame clones only and misses some. The profile shows roughly 610,000 clones, 15% of them singletons. Sequenced input: naive CD4+ T cells from blood. The origin of the receptors is a man between 18 and 35 years old in good health. Both conserved end residues are part of each CDR3. The order of the fields is D gene, V gene, J gene, clone size, CDR3 DNA, CDR3 protein. The D gene is left open where the match is weak. The size of a clone is reported for some rows only, either as once, few or many, or as a class for expanded clones.

.	TRBV10-3	TRBJ2-7	.	TGTGCCATCAGCAATGAAGGACAGAGATACTTC	CAISNEGQRYF
.	TRBV15	TRBJ2-7	few	TGTGCCACCAGCAGAGGGGGGGACTTCCCCTACGAGCAGTACTTC	CATSRGGDFPYEQYF
.	TRBV10-3	TRBJ1-1	.	TGTGCCATCAGTGCAGGGGTAGCGCGGGCTTTCTTT	CAISAGVARAFF
TRBD1	TRBV18	TRBJ1-6	few	TGTGCCAGCTCACTAGAACAGGGGTCTGATTCACCCCTCCACTTT	CASSLEQGSDSPLHF
TRBD1	TRBV7-2	TRBJ2-7	few	TGTGCCAGCAGCCTAGGACAGGGTCACAACGAGCAGTACTTC	CASSLGQGHNEQYF
.	TRBV7-2	TRBJ2-7	few	TGTGCCAGCAGCTCTTCAAGACATTTTGGCGAGCAGTACTTC	CASSSSRHFGEQYF
.	TRBV5-1	TRBJ1-1	.	TGCGCCAGCAGCCCCCAGGGGCCACAAACGGGAGCTTTCTTT	CASSPQGPQTGAFF
.	TRBV27	TRBJ1-4	few	TGTGCCAGCAGTTCTGTCGTACAGGGTGGAAAACTGTTTTTT	CASSSVVQGGKLFF
.	TRBV5-1	TRBJ1-2	.	TGCGCCAGCAGCTTGCCTTCCTATGGCTACACCTTC	CASSLPSYGYTF
TRBD1	TRBV14	TRBJ2-2	.	TGTGCCAGCAGCCCCCTTGGGGACAGGGCTCTCACCGGGGAGCTGTTTTTT	CASSPLGDRALTGELFF
.	TRBV19	TRBJ2-7	.	TGTGCCAGTCGCGGCACGGGCGCCTCCTACGAGCAGTACTTC	CASRGTGASYEQYF
.	TRBV28	TRBJ1-2	.	TGTGCCAGCAGTTTAAGGACGGTGGACTATGGCTACACCTTC	CASSLRTVDYGYTF
TRBD1	TRBV28	TRBJ2-3	many	TGTGCCAGCAGCATACCGGGACAGGGGACGAAAGATACGCAGTATTTT	CASSIPGQGTKDTQYF
TRBD1	TRBV25-1	TRBJ2-1	.	TGTGCCAGCAGCGCAGACAGGGGGCTCTACAATGAGCAGTTCTTC	CASSADRGLYNEQFF
.	TRBV27	TRBJ1-5	few	TGTGCCAGCAGTTTATCTATCCAGGGCAAACAGCCCCAGCATTTT	CASSLSIQGKQPQHF
.	TRBV2	TRBJ1-4	.	TGTGCCAGCAGTGGACTAACTAATGAAAAACTGTTTTTT	CASSGLTNEKLFF
TRBD1	TRBV9	TRBJ2-7	.	TGTGCCAGCAGCCCCTGGACAGGTAATCCCTACGAGCAGTACTTC	CASSPWTGNPYEQYF
.	TRBV7-9	TRBJ2-5	few	TGTGCCAGCAGCCGACAGAAAGAGACCCAGTACTTC	CASSRQKETQYF
.	TRBV11-2	TRBJ1-5	.	TGTGCCAGCAGCCTTTGGCAGAATCAGCCCCAGCATTTT	CASSLWQNQPQHF
.	TRBV30	TRBJ1-3	few	TGTGCCTGGAGTGTATCGGCAGCGGGGACCTTCTCTGGAAACACCATATATTTT	CAWSVSAAGTFSGNTIYF
.	TRBV2	TRBJ2-3	few	TGTGCCAGCGCTAGTACTGGTTCCACAGATACGCAGTATTTT	CASASTGSTDTQYF
.	TRBV27	TRBJ2-1	few	TGTGCCACCAGGAGGGGACAGCGAAGCTCCTACAATGAGCAGTTCTTC	CATRRGQRSSYNEQFF
.	TRBV5-1	TRBJ2-2	few	TGCGCCAGCAGCTTGGCCCGAGGGCCGTCGATCCTGGGTGACACCGGGGAGCTGTTTTTT	CASSLARGPSILGDTGELFF
.	TRBV27	TRBJ2-7	.	TGTGCCAGCAGTTTCCAGCTCTCTTACGAGCAGTACTTC	CASSFQLSYEQYF
.	TRBV7-3	TRBJ2-5	few	TGTGCCAGCAGCTTGAAGGCCGGGGAGACCCAGTACTTC	CASSLKAGETQYF
.	TRBV5-1	TRBJ2-3	few	TGCGCCAGCAGCCCGAACACAGATACGCAGTATTTT	CASSPNTDTQYF
TRBD2	TRBV7-2	TRBJ2-5	few	TGTGCCAGCAGCCCCCCGTCCCGACTAGCGGGAGGCCATCAAGAGACCCAGTACTTC	CASSPPSRLAGGHQETQYF
.	TRBV6-5	TRBJ1-2	.	TGTGCCAGCACCCCGGGAGCCTTCGAGCTTGGCTACACCTTC	CASTPGAFELGYTF
.	TRBV21-1	TRBJ2-3	.	TGTGCCAGCAGCAAAGGGGAGCAAGACCCTAGCACAGATACGCAGTATTTT	CASSKGEQDPSTDTQYF
TRBD1	TRBV29-1	TRBJ2-2	.	TGCAGCGTTGAAGGGGACAGGAACACCGGGGAGCTGTTTTTT	CSVEGDRNTGELFF
TRBD2	TRBV9	TRBJ2-4	.	TGTGCCAGCAGCGTAGAACCGGCGGGAGTTTGGAACATTCAGTACTTC	CASSVEPAGVWNIQYF
.	TRBV6-5	TRBJ2-7	few	TGTGCCAGCAGTTACCGCGGACTAAATCGCTACGAGCAGTACTTC	CASSYRGLNRYEQYF
TRBD2	TRBV5-4	TRBJ2-7	once	TGTGCCAGCAGCTTTTCGCGACTAGCGCACTCCTACGAGCAGTACTTC	CASSFSRLAHSYEQYF
.	TRBV11-2	TRBJ1-5	few	TGTGCCAGCAGCTTAAGCGGGGCCGAACAGCAGCATTTT	CASSLSGAEQQHF
.	TRBV7-9	TRBJ2-4	few	TGTGCCAGCAGCTTAATCAGTAGCGGACGACTAGCCAAAAACATTCAGTACTTC	CASSLISSGRLAKNIQYF